This T cell receptor (beta chain) was retrieved from a study of cytomegalovirus exposure and HLA in healthy donors. The V gene end was trimmed by 5 bases and the J gene end by 5 bases; junction bases not matched to a gene: 6. Germline V lookup: CDR1 SGHRS, CDR2 YFSETQ. The CDR3 is 15 amino acids. The PCR employed 60 Vbeta primers together with 13 Jbeta primers. Here immunoSEQ multiplex PCR was the method, and the copy in TCRdb shows in-frame clones only, minus some. The sample has approximately 110,000 clones; less than 75% are singletons. Study outcomes and limitations: A link between a missense DCLRE1C variant and TCR beta V- and J-gene trimming emerged from a later analysis. TRBV6-2, TRBV6-3 and other indistinguishable V segments were excluded. Productive status was seen about 87% or about 30% of the time for most TCR beta V segments in an earlier analysis. At a 0.05 false discovery rate, a later analysis found around 17,000 TCR beta sequences to be associated with HLA alleles.

Remarks on this clone: The antigen is not known.

V and J are TRBV5-1 and TRBJ2-7; 14 nucleotides agree with TRBD2. Sequenced material: PBMCs. The clonotype comes from a woman in her thirties or forties in good health and CMV-seronegative. The CDR3 DNA is TGCGCCAGCAGGGTGACTAGCGGGGGGGCAAACGAGCAGTACTTC. Protein sequence: CASRVTSGGANEQYF.